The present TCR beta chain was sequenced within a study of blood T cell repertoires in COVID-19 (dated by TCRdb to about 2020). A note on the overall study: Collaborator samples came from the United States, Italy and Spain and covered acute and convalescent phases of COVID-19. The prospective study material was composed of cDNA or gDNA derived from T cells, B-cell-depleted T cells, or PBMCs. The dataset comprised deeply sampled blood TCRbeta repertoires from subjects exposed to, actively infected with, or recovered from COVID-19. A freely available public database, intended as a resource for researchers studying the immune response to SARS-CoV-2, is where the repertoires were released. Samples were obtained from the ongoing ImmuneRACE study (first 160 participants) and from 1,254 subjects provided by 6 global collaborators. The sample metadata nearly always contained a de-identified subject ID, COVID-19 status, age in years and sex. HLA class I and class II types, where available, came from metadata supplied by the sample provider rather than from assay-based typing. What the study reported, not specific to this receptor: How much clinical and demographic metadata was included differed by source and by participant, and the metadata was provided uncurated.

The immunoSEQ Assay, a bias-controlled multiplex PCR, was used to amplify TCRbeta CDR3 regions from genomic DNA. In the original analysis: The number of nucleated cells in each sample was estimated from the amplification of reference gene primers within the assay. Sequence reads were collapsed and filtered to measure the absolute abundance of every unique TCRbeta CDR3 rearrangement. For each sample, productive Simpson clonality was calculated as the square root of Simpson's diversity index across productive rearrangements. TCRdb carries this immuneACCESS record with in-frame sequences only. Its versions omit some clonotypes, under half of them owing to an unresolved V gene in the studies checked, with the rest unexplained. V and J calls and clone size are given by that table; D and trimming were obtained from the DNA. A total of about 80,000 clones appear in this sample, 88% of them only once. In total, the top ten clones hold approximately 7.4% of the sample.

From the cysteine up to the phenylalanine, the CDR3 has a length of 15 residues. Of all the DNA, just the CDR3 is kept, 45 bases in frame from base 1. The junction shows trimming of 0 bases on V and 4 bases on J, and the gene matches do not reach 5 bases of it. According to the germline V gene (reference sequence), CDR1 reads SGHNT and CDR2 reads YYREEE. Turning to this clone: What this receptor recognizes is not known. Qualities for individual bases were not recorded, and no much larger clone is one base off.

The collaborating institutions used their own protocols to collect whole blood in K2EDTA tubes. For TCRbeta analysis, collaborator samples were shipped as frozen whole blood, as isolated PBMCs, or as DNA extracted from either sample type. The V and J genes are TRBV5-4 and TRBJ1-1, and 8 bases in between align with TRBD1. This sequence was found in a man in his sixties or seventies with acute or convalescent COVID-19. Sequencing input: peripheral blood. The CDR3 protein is CASSLDQGASTEAFF. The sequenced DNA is TGTGCCAGCAGCTTGGATCAGGGGGCGAGCACTGAAGCTTTCTTT.